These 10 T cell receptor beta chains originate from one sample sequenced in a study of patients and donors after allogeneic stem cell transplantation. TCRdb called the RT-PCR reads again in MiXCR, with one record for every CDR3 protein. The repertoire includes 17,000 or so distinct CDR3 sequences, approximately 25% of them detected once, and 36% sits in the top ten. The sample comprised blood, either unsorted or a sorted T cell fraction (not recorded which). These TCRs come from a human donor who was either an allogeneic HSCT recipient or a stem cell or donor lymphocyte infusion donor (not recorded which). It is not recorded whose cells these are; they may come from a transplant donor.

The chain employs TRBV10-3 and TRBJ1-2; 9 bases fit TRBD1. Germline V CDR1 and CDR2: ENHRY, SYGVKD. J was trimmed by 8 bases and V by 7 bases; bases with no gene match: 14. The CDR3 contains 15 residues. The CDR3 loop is CAITGVGQGLGGYTF. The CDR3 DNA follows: TGTGCCATCACCGGAGTGGGACAGGGCTTAGGCGGCTACACCTTC.

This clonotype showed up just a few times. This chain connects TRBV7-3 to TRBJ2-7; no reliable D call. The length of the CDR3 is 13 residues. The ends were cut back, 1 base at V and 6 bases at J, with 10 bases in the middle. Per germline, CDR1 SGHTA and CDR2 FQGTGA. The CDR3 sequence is CASSLIRLAEQYF. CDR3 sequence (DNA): TGTGCCAGCAGCTTAATAAGGCTCGCCGAGCAGTACTTC. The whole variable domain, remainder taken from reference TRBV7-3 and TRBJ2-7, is GAGVSQTPSNKVTEKGKYVELRCDPISGHTALYWYRQSLGQGPEFLIYFQGTGAADDSGLPNDRFFAVRPEGSVSTLKIQRTERGDSAVYLCASSLIRLAEQYFGPGTRLTVT.

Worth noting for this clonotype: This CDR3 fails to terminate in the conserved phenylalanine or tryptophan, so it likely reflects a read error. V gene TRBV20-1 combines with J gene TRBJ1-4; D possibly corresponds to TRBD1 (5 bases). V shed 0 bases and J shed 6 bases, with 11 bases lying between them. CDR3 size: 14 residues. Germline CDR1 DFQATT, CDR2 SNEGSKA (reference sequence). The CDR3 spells CSAREMGTDEKLFL. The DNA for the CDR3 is TGCAGTGCTAGAGAGATGGGGACGGATGAAAAACTGTTTCTT.

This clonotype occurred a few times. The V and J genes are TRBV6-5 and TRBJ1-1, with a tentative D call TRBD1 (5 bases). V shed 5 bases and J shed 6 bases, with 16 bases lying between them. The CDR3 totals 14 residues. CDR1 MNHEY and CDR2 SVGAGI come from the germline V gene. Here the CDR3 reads CASSPHAWGSEAFF. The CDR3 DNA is TGTGCCAGCAGTCCCCATGCCTGGGGCTCTGAAGCTTTCTTT.

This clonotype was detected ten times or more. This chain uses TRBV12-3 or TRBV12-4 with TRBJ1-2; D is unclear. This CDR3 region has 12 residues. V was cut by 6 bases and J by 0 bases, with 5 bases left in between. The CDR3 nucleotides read TGTGCCAGCAGGGTTTCTAACTATGGCTACACCTTC. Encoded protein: CASRVSNYGYTF.

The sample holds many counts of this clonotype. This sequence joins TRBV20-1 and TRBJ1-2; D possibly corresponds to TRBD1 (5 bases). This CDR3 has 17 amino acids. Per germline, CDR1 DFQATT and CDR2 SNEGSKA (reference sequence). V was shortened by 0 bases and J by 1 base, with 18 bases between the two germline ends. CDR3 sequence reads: CSARDIGTIFFNYGYTF. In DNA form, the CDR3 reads TGCAGTGCTAGAGACATCGGGACCATCTTTTTTAACTATGGCTACACCTTC.

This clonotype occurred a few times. CDR3 coding DNA: TGTGCCAGCAGCGTAGCAGGGGCGGAGGGAAACACCATATATTTT. It translates to CASSVAGAEGNTIYF. The V gene is TRBV9, the J gene TRBJ1-3, with D perhaps matching TRBD1 (6 bases). The ends were cut back, 0 bases at V and 4 bases at J, with 11 bases in the middle. Germline values: CDR1 SGDLS, CDR2 YYNGEE. The CDR3 is 15 amino acids.

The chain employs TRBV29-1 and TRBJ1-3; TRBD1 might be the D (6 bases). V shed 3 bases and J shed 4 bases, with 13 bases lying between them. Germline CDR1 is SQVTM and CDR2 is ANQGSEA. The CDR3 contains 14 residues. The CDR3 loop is CSVDFGGRGNTIYF. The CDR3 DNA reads TGCAGCGTTGATTTTGGGGGGCGAGGAAACACCATATATTTT.

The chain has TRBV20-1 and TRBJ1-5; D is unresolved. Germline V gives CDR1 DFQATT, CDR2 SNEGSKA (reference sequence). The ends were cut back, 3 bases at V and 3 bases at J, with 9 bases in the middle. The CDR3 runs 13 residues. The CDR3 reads CSARRHLNQPQHF. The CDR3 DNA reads TGCAGTGCTAGGAGACACCTCAATCAGCCCCAGCATTTT.

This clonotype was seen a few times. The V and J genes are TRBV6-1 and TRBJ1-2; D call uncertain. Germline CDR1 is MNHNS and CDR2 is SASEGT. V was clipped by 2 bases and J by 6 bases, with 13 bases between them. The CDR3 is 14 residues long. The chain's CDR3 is CASSEMGSRDGYTF. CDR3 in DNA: TGTGCCAGCAGTGAAATGGGGAGTAGGGATGGCTACACCTTC.